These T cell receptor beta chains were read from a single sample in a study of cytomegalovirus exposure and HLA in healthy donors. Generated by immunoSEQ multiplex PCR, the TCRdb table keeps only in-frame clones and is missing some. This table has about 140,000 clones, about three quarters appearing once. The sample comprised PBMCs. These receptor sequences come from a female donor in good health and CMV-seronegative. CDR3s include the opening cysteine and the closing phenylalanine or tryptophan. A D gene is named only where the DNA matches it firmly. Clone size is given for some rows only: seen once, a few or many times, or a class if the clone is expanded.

cdr3_aa: CASSEGQGRGYTF; cdr3_nt: TGTGCCAGCAGTGAAGGACAGGGTCGGGGCTACACCTTC; v_call: TRBV6-1; d_call: TRBD1; j_call: TRBJ1-2; clone_size: -
cdr3_aa: CASSGASYEQYF; cdr3_nt: TGTGCCAGCAGCGGGGCCTCCTACGAGCAGTACTTC; v_call: TRBV7-2; d_call: -; j_call: TRBJ2-7; clone_size: -
cdr3_aa: CASSSPLRTGGPNTEAFF; cdr3_nt: TGTGCCAGCAGCTCCCCCCTGAGGACAGGGGGCCCGAACACTGAAGCTTTCTTT; v_call: TRBV7-9; d_call: TRBD1; j_call: TRBJ1-1; clone_size: -
cdr3_aa: CASSYMRDRSDTEAFF; cdr3_nt: TGTGCCAGCAGCTATATGAGGGACAGGTCGGACACTGAAGCTTTCTTT; v_call: TRBV7-9; d_call: TRBD1; j_call: TRBJ1-1; clone_size: -
cdr3_aa: CASSLAAAGYTDTQYF; cdr3_nt: TGCGCCAGCAGCTTGGCTGCAGCGGGATACACAGATACGCAGTATTTT; v_call: TRBV5-1; d_call: TRBD2; j_call: TRBJ2-3; clone_size: -
cdr3_aa: CASSLELAGGQETQYF; cdr3_nt: TGTGCCAGCAGCTTAGAACTAGCGGGGGGGCAAGAGACCCAGTACTTC; v_call: TRBV11-2; d_call: TRBD2; j_call: TRBJ2-5; clone_size: -
cdr3_aa: CASSIDLGQGTIYGYTF; cdr3_nt: TGTGCCAGTAGTATAGATCTCGGACAGGGAACTATCTATGGCTACACCTTC; v_call: TRBV19; d_call: TRBD1; j_call: TRBJ1-2; clone_size: once
cdr3_aa: CARGLAGDYF; cdr3_nt: TGTGCCAGAGGACTAGCGGGAGATTACTTC; v_call: TRBV25-1; d_call: TRBD2; j_call: TRBJ2-5; clone_size: -
cdr3_aa: CASSLALGQLAYNEQFF; cdr3_nt: TGTGCCAGCAGCTTGGCATTGGGACAGCTCGCCTACAATGAGCAGTTCTTC; v_call: TRBV5-6; d_call: TRBD1; j_call: TRBJ2-1; clone_size: -
cdr3_aa: CASSPHSGGEETQYF; cdr3_nt: TGCGCCAGCAGCCCCCATTCGGGGGGCGAAGAGACCCAGTACTTC; v_call: TRBV4-1; d_call: -; j_call: TRBJ2-5; clone_size: -
cdr3_aa: CSVVRQQARSYEQYF; cdr3_nt: TGCAGCGTTGTCCGGCAACAAGCCAGGTCCTACGAGCAGTACTTC; v_call: TRBV29-1; d_call: -; j_call: TRBJ2-7; clone_size: once
cdr3_aa: CSVGVPNEQFF; cdr3_nt: TGCAGCGTTGGCGTCCCGAATGAGCAGTTCTTC; v_call: TRBV29-1; d_call: -; j_call: TRBJ2-1; clone_size: -
cdr3_aa: CASSKDRNNSPLHF; cdr3_nt: TGTGCCAGCAGCAAGGACAGAAATAATTCACCCCTCCACTTT; v_call: TRBV7-9; d_call: -; j_call: TRBJ1-6; clone_size: -
cdr3_aa: CASFGGQGQDYGYTF; cdr3_nt: TGTGCCAGCTTTGGGGGACAGGGGCAGGACTATGGCTACACCTTC; v_call: TRBV18; d_call: TRBD1; j_call: TRBJ1-2; clone_size: -
cdr3_aa: CASVSPTAEAFF; cdr3_nt: TGTGCCAGCGTTTCACCGACAGCCGAAGCTTTCTTT; v_call: TRBV6-5; d_call: -; j_call: TRBJ1-1; clone_size: -
cdr3_aa: CASSLGQSSFEGGLAKNIQYF; cdr3_nt: TGCGCCAGCAGCTTGGGACAATCCTCCTTCGAGGGAGGGCTTGCCAAAAACATTCAGTACTTC; v_call: TRBV5-1; d_call: TRBD2; j_call: TRBJ2-4; clone_size: -
cdr3_aa: CASRLGHQFYEQYF; cdr3_nt: TGTGCCAGTAGGCTTGGGCACCAATTCTACGAGCAGTACTTC; v_call: TRBV19; d_call: -; j_call: TRBJ2-7; clone_size: -
cdr3_aa: CASSEAPGRHAEQYF; cdr3_nt: TGTGCCAGCAGTGAGGCCCCGGGGAGACACGCCGAGCAGTACTTC; v_call: TRBV2; d_call: -; j_call: TRBJ2-7; clone_size: -
cdr3_aa: CATRGGQETQYF; cdr3_nt: TGTGCCACCCGTGGCGGACAAGAGACCCAGTACTTC; v_call: TRBV11-3; d_call: -; j_call: TRBJ2-5; clone_size: -
cdr3_aa: CASSLALSQGDEQYF; cdr3_nt: TGCGCCAGCAGCTTGGCCTTAAGTCAAGGGGACGAGCAGTACTTC; v_call: TRBV5-1; d_call: -; j_call: TRBJ2-7; clone_size: -
cdr3_aa: CATSRDLSGGNIQYF; cdr3_nt: TGTGCCACCAGCAGAGATCTTAGCGGGGGAAACATTCAGTACTTC; v_call: TRBV15; d_call: TRBD2; j_call: TRBJ2-4; clone_size: -
cdr3_aa: CASSPTDSPLHF; cdr3_nt: TGTGCCAGTAGCCCGACAGATTCACCCCTCCACTTT; v_call: TRBV19; d_call: -; j_call: TRBJ1-6; clone_size: -
cdr3_aa: CASSQDVGQGIYNEQFF; cdr3_nt: TGCGCCAGCAGCCAAGATGTTGGGCAGGGCATCTACAATGAGCAGTTCTTC; v_call: TRBV4-1; d_call: -; j_call: TRBJ2-1; clone_size: -
cdr3_aa: CASSLAAGETQYF; cdr3_nt: TGTGCCAGCAGCTTGGCGGCGGGAGAGACCCAGTACTTC; v_call: TRBV5-8; d_call: -; j_call: TRBJ2-5; clone_size: -
cdr3_aa: CASREAVAPYNEQFF; cdr3_nt: TGCGCCAGCAGGGAGGCGGTGGCCCCCTACAATGAGCAGTTCTTC; v_call: TRBV5-1; d_call: -; j_call: TRBJ2-1; clone_size: -
cdr3_aa: CAWSATGAVGPQHF; cdr3_nt: TGTGCCTGGAGTGCGACAGGGGCGGTGGGACCCCAGCATTTT; v_call: TRBV30; d_call: TRBD1; j_call: TRBJ1-5; clone_size: -
cdr3_aa: CATSREVISTGDYGYTF; cdr3_nt: TGTGCCACCAGCAGAGAAGTTATCTCTACAGGGGACTATGGCTACACCTTC; v_call: TRBV15; d_call: TRBD1; j_call: TRBJ1-2; clone_size: -
cdr3_aa: CASISGTGEAFF; cdr3_nt: TGTGCCAGTATCTCGGGGACAGGTGAAGCTTTCTTT; v_call: TRBV19; d_call: TRBD1; j_call: TRBJ1-1; clone_size: -
cdr3_aa: CASSIPSRGTTEAFF; cdr3_nt: TGTGCCAGCTCCATCCCTAGCAGGGGGACCACTGAAGCTTTCTTT; v_call: TRBV6-5; d_call: TRBD1; j_call: TRBJ1-1; clone_size: -
cdr3_aa: CASSLGGIEAFF; cdr3_nt: TGTGCCAGCAGCTTAGGAGGTATTGAAGCTTTCTTT; v_call: TRBV11-3; d_call: -; j_call: TRBJ1-1; clone_size: -
cdr3_aa: CASSPRTSGDERELFF; cdr3_nt: TGTGCCAGTAGTCCGAGGACTAGCGGGGACGAACGGGAGCTGTTTTTT; v_call: TRBV19; d_call: TRBD2; j_call: TRBJ2-2; clone_size: -
cdr3_aa: CASSEPRVTISPLHF; cdr3_nt: TGTGCCAGCAGTGAACCCAGGGTGACGATTTCGCCCCTCCACTTT; v_call: TRBV2; d_call: -; j_call: TRBJ1-6; clone_size: -
cdr3_aa: CAWSVGTSAYEQYF; cdr3_nt: TGTGCCTGGAGTGTTGGGACTAGCGCCTACGAGCAGTACTTC; v_call: TRBV30; d_call: TRBD2; j_call: TRBJ2-7; clone_size: -
cdr3_aa: CASSARQGLNTGELFF; cdr3_nt: TGTGCCAGCAGTGCGAGACAGGGGTTGAACACCGGGGAGCTGTTTTTT; v_call: TRBV2; d_call: TRBD1; j_call: TRBJ2-2; clone_size: many
cdr3_aa: CASRQGGSYEQYF; cdr3_nt: TGTGCCAGCAGGCAAGGGGGTTCCTACGAGCAGTACTTC; v_call: TRBV7-9; d_call: -; j_call: TRBJ2-7; clone_size: -
cdr3_aa: CASSEGTGPRIAFF; cdr3_nt: TGTGCCAGCAGTGAGGGAACAGGCCCCAGAATAGCTTTCTTT; v_call: TRBV2; d_call: -; j_call: TRBJ1-1; clone_size: few
cdr3_aa: CASSSDPGGSYNSPLHF; cdr3_nt: TGTGCCAGCAGCTCAGACCCCGGGGGCTCCTATAATTCACCCCTCCACTTT; v_call: TRBV11-2; d_call: -; j_call: TRBJ1-6; clone_size: -
cdr3_aa: CASSEYNIRSWTGELFF; cdr3_nt: TGTGCCAGCAGCGAATACAATATCAGGTCATGGACCGGGGAGCTGTTTTTT; v_call: TRBV21-1; d_call: -; j_call: TRBJ2-2; clone_size: -
cdr3_aa: CSVANRTGRYNEKLFF; cdr3_nt: TGCAGCGTTGCAAACCGTACGGGGAGGTATAATGAAAAACTGTTTTTT; v_call: TRBV29-1; d_call: -; j_call: TRBJ1-4; clone_size: -
cdr3_aa: CASSQVQGNTEAFF; cdr3_nt: TGTGCCAGCAGCCAAGTGCAGGGGAACACTGAAGCTTTCTTT; v_call: TRBV14; d_call: -; j_call: TRBJ1-1; clone_size: -
cdr3_aa: CASSLGRDRGHEQYF; cdr3_nt: TGTGCCAGCAGCTTGGGCCGGGACAGGGGCCACGAGCAGTACTTC; v_call: TRBV5-4; d_call: TRBD1; j_call: TRBJ2-7; clone_size: -
cdr3_aa: CASSYSRTGQGPGGQPQHF; cdr3_nt: TGTGCCAGCAGTTACAGTAGGACCGGACAGGGCCCCGGGGGACAGCCCCAGCATTTT; v_call: TRBV6-7; d_call: TRBD1; j_call: TRBJ1-5; clone_size: -
cdr3_aa: CASSLGQGGYEQYF; cdr3_nt: TGTGCCAGCAGCTTAGGACAGGGGGGGTACGAGCAGTACTTC; v_call: TRBV7-9; d_call: TRBD1; j_call: TRBJ2-7; clone_size: -
cdr3_aa: CATLSRPGNSPLHF; cdr3_nt: TGTGCCACCCTTAGCCGGCCGGGGAATTCACCCCTCCACTTT; v_call: TRBV27; d_call: -; j_call: TRBJ1-6; clone_size: -
cdr3_aa: CASSFRTSGSKDTQYF; cdr3_nt: TGTGCCAGCAGCTTCCGAACTAGCGGGAGTAAAGATACGCAGTATTTT; v_call: TRBV7-8; d_call: TRBD2; j_call: TRBJ2-3; clone_size: -
cdr3_aa: CASRDRDGTDTQYF; cdr3_nt: TGTGCCAGCAGAGACAGGGACGGGACAGATACGCAGTATTTT; v_call: TRBV2; d_call: TRBD1; j_call: TRBJ2-3; clone_size: few